The table lists the clone carrying this T cell receptor beta chain with a count of one. Its specificity is unknown. In the same sample, other DNA sequences code for this CDR3. This entry belongs to a study of shared clonotypes between healthy human individuals. None of the donors, who were healthy HIV-negative adults, had recently had acute infections or vaccinations. CD4+ cells underwent separation, giving CD45RA+ naive and CD45RA-negative memory subsets. Germline assignment: CDR1 SGDLS and CDR2 YYNGEE. The CDR3 totals 15 residues. V was pared by 4 bases and J by 4 bases, with 4 bases of the junction left unmatched. Overall study results and limits: Genetic and exposure-history diversity was limited by the small donor number. Among donors, sharing of clonotypes was expected to be affected by sequencing depth.

Sequenced by immunoSEQ multiplex PCR; TCRdb stores in-frame clones only, minus some. Of over a million clones in the sample, approximately 98% were seen once. This receptor was taken from a man aged 30-40 years in good health. J is TRBJ2-1 and V is TRBV9; 11 bases map to TRBD2. Sequencing used naive CD4+ T cells sorted from blood. Subset specified: CD45RA+ positively selected. The CDR3 nucleotides read TGTGCCAGCAGCCCAGGGACTAGCGGATACAATGAGCAGTTCTTC. Translation: CASSPGTSGYNEQFF.